Listed below are T cell receptor beta chains from one sample, sequenced in a study of radiation and T cells in renal cell carcinoma. TCRdb's table, derived via immunoSEQ multiplex PCR, lists solely in-frame clones and lacks some. Of over 9,500 clones in the sample, approximately 62% were seen once. The specimen was tumor tissue, collected from a patient whose treatment was nephrectomy without radiotherapy. The receptors were sampled from a woman older than 75 with renal cell carcinoma. The CDR3 runs from the conserved cysteine through the conserved F or W. Fields, in order: V gene, J gene, D gene, clone size, CDR3 DNA, CDR3 protein. The D gene is left open where the match is weak. A row's size may be missing; if present it is once, few, many or a size class.

TRBV6-5	TRBJ1-1	NA	NA	TGTGCCAGCAGTTGGACGGGGAACACTGAAGCTTTCTTT	CASSWTGNTEAFF
TRBV2	TRBJ2-3	NA	NA	TGTGCCAGCAGTGTCACCTCCGACCGCACAGATACGCAGTATTTT	CASSVTSDRTDTQYF
TRBV15	TRBJ2-7	NA	few	TGTGCCACCAGCAGAGTCGGGGGCATTCCTACCTACGAGCAGTACTTC	CATSRVGGIPTYEQYF
TRBV19	TRBJ1-5	NA	NA	TGTGCCAGTAGTATAAGCAATCAGCCCCAGCATTTT	CASSISNQPQHF
TRBV12-5	TRBJ2-1	NA	NA	TGTGCTAGTGGTTTGGTACCGGGGTATCAGTTCTTC	CASGLVPGYQFF
TRBV7-2	TRBJ2-5	NA	NA	TGTGCCAGCAGCTTAGTTGGGCAGGTTCAAGAGACCCAGTACTTC	CASSLVGQVQETQYF
TRBV2	TRBJ1-5	TRBD1	NA	TGTGCCAGCAGGGCTCAAGGGGGCTTCGAGCCCCAGCATTTT	CASRAQGGFEPQHF
TRBV6-6	TRBJ2-3	NA	NA	TGTGCCAGCAGTTACACGGTGAGCACAGATACGCAGTATTTT	CASSYTVSTDTQYF
TRBV5-5	TRBJ1-2	NA	NA	TGTGCCAGCAGGGGGGCCCTCGGGGGCTATGGCTACACCTTC	CASRGALGGYGYTF
TRBV6-1	TRBJ1-5	NA	NA	TGTGCCAGCATCTGGACAGCCGATAGCAATCAGCCCCAGCATTTT	CASIWTADSNQPQHF
TRBV5-6	TRBJ1-2	NA	NA	TGTGCCAGCAGCTTTACAGGAATTACCTATGGCTACACCTTC	CASSFTGITYGYTF
TRBV10-2	TRBJ1-1	TRBD1	NA	TGCGCCAGCAGACCCGGGACAGGGGGCGCGGGCACTGAAGCTTTCTTT	CASRPGTGGAGTEAFF
TRBV6-5	TRBJ1-6	NA	NA	TGTGCCAGCAGTTCTAACAGGTTCGATAATTCACCCCTCCACTTT	CASSSNRFDNSPLHF
TRBV5-6	TRBJ2-7	TRBD1	NA	TGTGCCAGCAGCGCGACAGGGGCCAGCTACGAGCAGTACTTC	CASSATGASYEQYF
TRBV27	TRBJ2-7	NA	NA	TGTGCCAGCAGTACAGGGCCCTACGAGCAGTACTTC	CASSTGPYEQYF
TRBV7-6	TRBJ1-6	TRBD1	once	TGTGCCAGCAGCTTAGAGGGACAGCACTATAATTCACCCCTCCACTTT	CASSLEGQHYNSPLHF
TRBV5-1	TRBJ2-1	TRBD2	NA	TGCGCCAGCAGCTTACCCGGGACTAGCGGGGGAGCTAATGACAATGAGCAGTTCTTC	CASSLPGTSGGANDNEQFF
TRBV23-1	TRBJ1-5	NA	NA	TGCGCCAGCAGTCATTTCTATCAGGGGAAAAGCAATCAGCCCCAGCATTTT	CASSHFYQGKSNQPQHF
TRBV2	TRBJ1-5	NA	few	TGTGCCAGCAGCCAAACAGAGGGCAATCAGCCCCAGCATTTT	CASSQTEGNQPQHF
TRBV5-1	TRBJ2-1	NA	few	TGCGCCAGCAGCGCTAACAATGAGCAGTTCTTC	CASSANNEQFF
TRBV5-6	TRBJ1-6	TRBD1	NA	TGTGCCAGCAGCACCGACCTCAGGGGGCGCGATTCACCCCTCCACTTT	CASSTDLRGRDSPLHF
TRBV5-5	TRBJ1-5	NA	once	TGTGCCAGCAGCTGGGGTTGGGCAGGGGCCAGCAATCAGCCCCAGCATTTT	CASSWGWAGASNQPQHF
TRBV10-3	TRBJ1-5	NA	few	TGTGCCATCAGTGAGGGACTAGATGATCAGCCCCAGCATTTT	CAISEGLDDQPQHF
TRBV6-5	TRBJ1-1	NA	few	TGTGCCAGCAGTTACGGGGCAGGGGAAGCTTTCTTT	CASSYGAGEAFF
TRBV11-2	TRBJ2-5	NA	NA	TGTGCCAGCAGCTTAGGCGGGACCCAGTACTTC	CASSLGGTQYF
TRBV7-6	TRBJ2-3	TRBD1	NA	TGTGCCAGCAGCTGGGGACAGGGGGCGGCTACGCAGTATTTT	CASSWGQGAATQYF
TRBV9	TRBJ2-2	TRBD2	NA	TGTGCCAGCAGCCGGGGGGGCCTCGACACCGGGGAGCTGTTTTTT	CASSRGGLDTGELFF
TRBV10-1	TRBJ1-1	NA	NA	TGCGCCAGCAGCCCCGGTATAAATTGGGACACTGAAGCTTTCTTT	CASSPGINWDTEAFF